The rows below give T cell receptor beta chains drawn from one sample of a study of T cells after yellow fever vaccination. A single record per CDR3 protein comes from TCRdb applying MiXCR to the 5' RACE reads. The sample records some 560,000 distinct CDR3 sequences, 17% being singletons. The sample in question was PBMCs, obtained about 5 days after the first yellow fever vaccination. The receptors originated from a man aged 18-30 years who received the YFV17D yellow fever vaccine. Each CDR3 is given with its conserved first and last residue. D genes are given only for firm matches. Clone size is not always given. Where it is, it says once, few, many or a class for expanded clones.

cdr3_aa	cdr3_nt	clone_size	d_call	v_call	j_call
CASSARGLNQPQHF	TGTGCCAGCAGCGCCCGCGGCCTCAATCAGCCCCAGCATTTT	-	-	TRBV7-2	TRBJ1-5
CSVGTGMSSYNEQFF	TGCAGCGTGGGTACAGGGATGAGCTCCTACAATGAGCAGTTCTTC	few	-	TRBV29-1	TRBJ2-1
CASSVVGSRNTEAFF	TGTGCCAGCAGCGTAGTCGGTTCGAGGAACACTGAAGCTTTCTTT	few	-	TRBV9	TRBJ1-1
CASSPRTVMGNTIYF	TGTGCCAGCAGCCCCCGGACAGTTATGGGAAACACCATATATTTT	-	-	TRBV7-9	TRBJ1-3
CASSQGMGGLTDTQYF	TGTGCCAGCAGCCAAGGCATGGGGGGCCTCACAGATACGCAGTATTTT	-	-	TRBV14	TRBJ2-3
CASSPRGRGVGQETQYF	TGCGCCAGCAGCCCTCGAGGTCGGGGAGTGGGCCAAGAGACCCAGTACTTC	few	-	TRBV5-1	TRBJ2-5
CASAFGNTEAFF	TGTGCCAGCGCCTTTGGGAACACTGAAGCTTTCTTT	-	-	TRBV6-1	TRBJ1-1
CASTLTPSGGYTF	TGTGCCAGCACCTTGACTCCCAGCGGAGGCTACACCTTC	few	-	TRBV28	TRBJ1-2
CSARPTADRSSGANVLTF	TGCAGTGCTAGACCAACCGCGGACAGGAGCTCTGGGGCCAACGTCCTGACTTTC	-	TRBD1	TRBV20-1	TRBJ2-6
CASSFRGITGANVLTF	TGTGCCAGCAGTTTTCGGGGTATTACTGGGGCCAACGTCCTGACTTTC	-	-	TRBV12-3/TRBV12-4	TRBJ2-6
CASSQEGQGWDEQFF	TGCGCCAGCAGCCAAGAGGGACAGGGGTGGGATGAGCAGTTCTTC	many	TRBD1	TRBV4-3	TRBJ2-1
CASSYYSGGPYEQYF	TGTGCCAGCAGCTATTATTCGGGGGGGCCCTACGAGCAGTACTTC	few	TRBD2	TRBV5-6	TRBJ2-7
CASSQEGRDIYLSGGNTGELFF	TGTGCCAGCAGCCAAGAAGGGAGAGACATCTACCTTAGCGGGGGGAACACCGGGGAGCTGTTTTTT	few	TRBD2	TRBV4-2	TRBJ2-2
CASKLAGDYGYTF	TGTGCCAGCAAATTGGCAGGAGACTATGGCTACACCTTC	few	-	TRBV2	TRBJ1-2
CASSAGGSDQETQYF	TGCGCCAGCTCGGCGGGGGGCAGCGACCAAGAGACCCAGTACTTC	-	TRBD2	TRBV4-3	TRBJ2-5
CASSQIGGPYNEQFF	TGTGCCAGCAGCCAGATCGGCGGCCCCTACAATGAGCAGTTCTTC	few	-	TRBV11-2	TRBJ2-1
CASSWRTGGGTEAFF	TGCGCCAGCAGCTGGCGGACAGGCGGTGGGACTGAAGCTTTCTTT	-	TRBD1	TRBV5-1	TRBJ1-1
CAWNNGDYEQYF	TGTGCCTGGAATAACGGAGACTACGAGCAGTACTTC	-	-	TRBV30	TRBJ2-7
CASSSGSILAKNIQYF	TGCGCCAGCAGCTCTGGGTCAATTCTAGCCAAAAACATTCAGTACTTC	once	-	TRBV5-1	TRBJ2-4
CASSIGTSGANVLTF	TGTGCCAGTAGTATAGGGACCTCTGGGGCCAACGTCCTGACTTTC	few	-	TRBV19	TRBJ2-6
CASKGLAEGTGELFF	TGTGCCAGCAAAGGTCTAGCGGAGGGAACCGGGGAGCTGTTTTTT	-	TRBD2	TRBV6-1	TRBJ2-2
CASSSRLGGQPQHF	TGTGCCAGCAGTTCCCGCCTAGGCGGGCAGCCCCAGCATTTT	-	-	TRBV6-5	TRBJ1-5
CASSLTASGQETQYF	TGTGCCAGCAGCCTCACCGCCAGCGGGCAAGAGACCCAGTACTTC	many	-	TRBV3-1	TRBJ2-5
CASSLNGGVHYNSPLHF	TGTGCCAGCAGCTTGAATGGGGGGGTCCATTATAATTCACCCCTCCACTTT	few	-	TRBV5-8	TRBJ1-6
CASSMQGGSGNTIYF	TGCGCCAGCAGCATGCAGGGGGGCTCTGGAAACACCATATATTTT	-	TRBD1	TRBV5-1	TRBJ1-3
CASSLALVSSATQETQYF	TGCGCCAGCAGCTTGGCCCTTGTTTCTAGCGCTACCCAAGAGACCCAGTACTTC	-	-	TRBV5-1	TRBJ2-5
CASRAVDGNYGYTF	TGTGCCAGCAGGGCGGTTGACGGAAACTATGGCTACACCTTC	few	-	TRBV28	TRBJ1-2
CASSISYRGQETQYF	TGTGCCAGTAGTATATCGTACAGGGGCCAAGAGACCCAGTACTTC	few	TRBD1	TRBV19	TRBJ2-5
CASSTPQGWLTSGNTIYF	TGTGCCAGCAGCACGCCACAGGGGTGGCTCACCTCTGGAAACACCATATATTTT	-	-	TRBV21-1	TRBJ1-3
CSAQRRDRTILAKNIQYF	TGCAGTGCCCAGCGTAGGGACAGGACAATTCTAGCCAAAAACATTCAGTACTTC	few	TRBD1	TRBV20-1	TRBJ2-4
CASRARQGGEQFF	TGTGCCAGCAGAGCAAGACAGGGTGGTGAGCAGTTCTTC	-	TRBD1	TRBV7-3	TRBJ2-1
CASSILGGEIYNEQFF	TGTGCCAGTAGTATCTTAGGGGGGGAAATCTACAATGAGCAGTTCTTC	once	-	TRBV19	TRBJ2-1
CASSRGRDQETQYF	TGTGCCAGCAGCCGGGGCAGGGACCAAGAGACCCAGTACTTC	-	-	TRBV2	TRBJ2-5
CSARDPPGGGNTIYF	TGCAGTGCTAGAGATCCCCCAGGGGGTGGAAACACCATATATTTT	-	TRBD1	TRBV20-1	TRBJ1-3
CAIHSTLAGQKGTDTQYF	TGTGCCATCCATTCGACCCTAGCGGGGCAAAAGGGCACAGATACGCAGTATTTT	many	TRBD2	TRBV28	TRBJ2-3
CASSLAVRLNEKLFF	TGTGCCAGCAGCTTAGCGGTCAGGCTTAATGAAAAACTGTTTTTT	-	-	TRBV7-9	TRBJ1-4
CASTGGGVETQYF	TGTGCCAGCACAGGGGGCGGTGTTGAGACCCAGTACTTC	few	TRBD1	TRBV6-1	TRBJ2-5
CASSVADTRTGPTDTQYF	TGTGCCAGCAGCGTCGCTGACACAAGGACAGGCCCAACAGATACGCAGTATTTT	many	TRBD1	TRBV11-2	TRBJ2-3
CASSSSLSGELFF	TGTGCCAGCAGTTCTAGCTTATCCGGGGAGCTGTTTTTT	-	-	TRBV11-2	TRBJ2-2
CASPGGEMGTEAFF	TGTGCCAGCCCCGGGGGCGAAATGGGCACTGAAGCTTTCTTT	-	-	TRBV21-1	TRBJ1-1
CATSDGTSGGNNEQFF	TGTGCCACCAGTGATGGGACTAGCGGGGGGAACAATGAGCAGTTCTTC	-	TRBD2	TRBV24-1	TRBJ2-1